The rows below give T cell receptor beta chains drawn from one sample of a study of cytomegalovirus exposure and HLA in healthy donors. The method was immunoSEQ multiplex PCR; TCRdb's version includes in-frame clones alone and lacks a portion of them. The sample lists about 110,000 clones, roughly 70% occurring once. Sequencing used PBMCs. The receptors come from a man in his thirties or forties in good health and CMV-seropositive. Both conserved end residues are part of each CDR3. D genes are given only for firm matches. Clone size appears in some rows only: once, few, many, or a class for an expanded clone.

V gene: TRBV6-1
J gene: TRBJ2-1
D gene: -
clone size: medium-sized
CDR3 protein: CASSERRGGEQFF
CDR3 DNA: TGTGCCAGCAGTGAAAGGAGGGGGGGTGAGCAGTTCTTC

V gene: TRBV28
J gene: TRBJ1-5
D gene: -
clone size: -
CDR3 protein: CASSLLRGLNSNQPQHF
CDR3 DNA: TGTGCCAGCAGTCTCCTAAGGGGCCTTAATAGCAATCAGCCCCAGCATTTT

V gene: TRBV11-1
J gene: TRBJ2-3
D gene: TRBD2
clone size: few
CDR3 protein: CASSLAPPAGGLDTQYF
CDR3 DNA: TGTGCCAGCAGCTTAGCCCCGCCAGCGGGGGGTTTGGATACGCAGTATTTT

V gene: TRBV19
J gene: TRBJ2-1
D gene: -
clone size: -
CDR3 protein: CASTLPTTSSYNEQFF
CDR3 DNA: TGTGCCAGTACTCTACCCACTACCAGCTCCTACAATGAGCAGTTCTTC

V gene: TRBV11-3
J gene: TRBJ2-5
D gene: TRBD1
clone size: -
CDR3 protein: CASSHTNWTGGYGETQYF
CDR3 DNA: TGTGCCAGCAGTCATACTAATTGGACAGGGGGCTACGGAGAGACCCAGTACTTC

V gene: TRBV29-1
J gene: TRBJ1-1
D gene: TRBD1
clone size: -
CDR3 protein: CSVGQRTVGSEAFF
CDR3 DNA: TGCAGCGTGGGACAGCGGACGGTTGGATCGGAAGCTTTCTTT

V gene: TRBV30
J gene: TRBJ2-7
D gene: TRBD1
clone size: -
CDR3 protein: CAWKSTGQGLYEQYF
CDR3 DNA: TGTGCCTGGAAAAGCACGGGACAGGGACTCTACGAGCAGTACTTC

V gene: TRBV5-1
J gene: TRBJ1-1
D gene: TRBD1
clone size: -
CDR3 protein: CASSLVTGGTEAFF
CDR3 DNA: TGCGCCAGCAGCTTGGTTACAGGGGGCACTGAAGCTTTCTTT

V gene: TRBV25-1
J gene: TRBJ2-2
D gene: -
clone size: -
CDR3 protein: CASSEYGRGGTGELFF
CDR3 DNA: TGTGCCAGCAGTGAATATGGCAGGGGAGGGACCGGGGAGCTGTTTTTT

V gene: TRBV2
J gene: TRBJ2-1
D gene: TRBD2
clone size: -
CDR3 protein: CASSLVGGTNEQFF
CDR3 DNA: TGTGCCAGCAGTCTAGTGGGGGGGACGAATGAGCAGTTCTTC

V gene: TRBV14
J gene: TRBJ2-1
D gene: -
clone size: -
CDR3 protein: CASSQAPLGGLAIFNEQFF
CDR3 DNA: TGTGCCAGCAGCCAAGCCCCACTGGGAGGCCTCGCTATATTCAATGAGCAGTTCTTC

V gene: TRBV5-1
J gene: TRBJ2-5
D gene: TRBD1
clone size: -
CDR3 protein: CASSLLQGNQETQYF
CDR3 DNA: TGCGCCAGCAGCTTACTACAGGGGAACCAAGAGACCCAGTACTTC

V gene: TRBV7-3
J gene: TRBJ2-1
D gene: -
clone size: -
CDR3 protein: CASSTKATGSSEQFF
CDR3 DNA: TGTGCCAGCAGCACCAAGGCCACAGGGTCATCCGAGCAGTTCTTC

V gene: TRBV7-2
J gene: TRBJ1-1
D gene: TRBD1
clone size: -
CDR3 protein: CASRPGTGARNTEAFF
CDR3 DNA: TGTGCCAGCAGACCCGGGACAGGGGCCCGAAACACTGAAGCTTTCTTT

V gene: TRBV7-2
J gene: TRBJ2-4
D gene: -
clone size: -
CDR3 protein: CASSSIQGLGNSQYF
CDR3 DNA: TGTGCCAGCAGCTCCATCCAGGGGCTAGGAAACAGTCAGTACTTC

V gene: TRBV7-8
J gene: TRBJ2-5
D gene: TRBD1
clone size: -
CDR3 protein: CASSLFVGTGWGETQYF
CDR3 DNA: TGTGCCAGCAGCTTATTTGTCGGGACAGGGTGGGGAGAGACCCAGTACTTC

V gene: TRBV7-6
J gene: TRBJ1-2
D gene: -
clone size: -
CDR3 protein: CASSFQGYGYTF
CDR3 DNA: TGTGCCAGCAGCTTTCAGGGATATGGCTACACCTTC

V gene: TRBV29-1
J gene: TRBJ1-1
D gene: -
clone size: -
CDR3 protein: CSVGSWAGNTEAFF
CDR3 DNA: TGCAGCGTTGGTTCTTGGGCGGGGAACACTGAAGCTTTCTTT

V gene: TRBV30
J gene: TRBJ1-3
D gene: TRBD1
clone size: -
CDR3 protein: CAWGTGAISGNTIYF
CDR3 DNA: TGTGCCTGGGGGACAGGCGCAATCTCTGGAAACACCATATATTTT

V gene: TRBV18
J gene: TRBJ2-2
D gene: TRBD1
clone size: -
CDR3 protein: CASSPVQGGSGELFF
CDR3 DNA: TGTGCCAGCTCACCCGTACAGGGGGGATCCGGGGAGCTGTTTTTT

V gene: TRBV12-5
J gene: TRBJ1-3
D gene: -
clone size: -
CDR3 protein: CASGLGLGNTIYF
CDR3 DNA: TGTGCTAGTGGTTTGGGGCTTGGAAACACCATATATTTT

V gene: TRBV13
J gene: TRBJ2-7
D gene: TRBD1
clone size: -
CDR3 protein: CASSSRDRTGGNEQYF
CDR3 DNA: TGTGCCAGCAGCTCCCGCGACCGGACAGGGGGAAACGAGCAGTACTTC

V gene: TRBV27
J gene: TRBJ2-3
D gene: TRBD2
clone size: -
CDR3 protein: CASSLWTSGTDTQYF
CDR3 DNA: TGTGCCAGCAGTTTATGGACTAGCGGCACAGATACGCAGTATTTT

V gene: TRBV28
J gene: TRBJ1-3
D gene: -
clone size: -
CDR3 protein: CASILGGSGNTIYF
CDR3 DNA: TGTGCCAGCATCCTGGGGGGTTCTGGAAACACCATATATTTT

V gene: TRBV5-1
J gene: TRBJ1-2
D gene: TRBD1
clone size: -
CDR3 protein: CASSLAETGANGYTF
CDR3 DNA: TGCGCCAGCAGCTTGGCTGAGACAGGGGCGAATGGCTACACCTTC

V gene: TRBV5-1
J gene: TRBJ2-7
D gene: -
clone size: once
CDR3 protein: CASSMPTDSSYEQYF
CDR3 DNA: TGCGCCAGCAGCATGCCGACAGACAGCTCCTACGAGCAGTACTTC

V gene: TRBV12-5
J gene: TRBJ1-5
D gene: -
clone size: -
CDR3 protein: CASGLGEGNQPQHF
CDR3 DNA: TGTGCTAGTGGTCTCGGGGAGGGTAACCAGCCCCAGCATTTT

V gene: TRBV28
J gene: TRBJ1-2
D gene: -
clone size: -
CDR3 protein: CASSFLYGLRVSNYGYTF
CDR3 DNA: TGTGCCAGCAGTTTTCTCTATGGACTTCGGGTCTCTAACTATGGCTACACCTTC

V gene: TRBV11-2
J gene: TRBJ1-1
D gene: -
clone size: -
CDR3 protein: CASSWGGSGVNTEAFF
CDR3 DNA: TGTGCCAGCAGCTGGGGGGGGAGTGGGGTGAACACTGAAGCTTTCTTT

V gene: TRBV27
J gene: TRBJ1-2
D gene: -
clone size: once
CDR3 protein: CASSFGPGTANYGYTF
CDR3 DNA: TGTGCCAGCAGTTTCGGTCCGGGTACTGCTAACTATGGCTACACCTTC

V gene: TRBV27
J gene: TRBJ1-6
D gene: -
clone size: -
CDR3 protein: CASSLAGGQGSPLHF
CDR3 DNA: TGTGCCAGCAGTTTAGCGGGGGGTCAGGGTTCACCCCTCCACTTT

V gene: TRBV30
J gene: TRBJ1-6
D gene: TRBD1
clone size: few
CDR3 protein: CAWQGQGNSPLHF
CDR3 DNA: TGTGCCTGGCAGGGACAGGGGAATTCACCCCTCCACTTT

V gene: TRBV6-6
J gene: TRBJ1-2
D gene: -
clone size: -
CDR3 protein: CASSYPTGDSVYGYTF
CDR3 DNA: TGTGCCAGCAGTTACCCGACAGGTGATTCTGTATATGGCTACACCTTC

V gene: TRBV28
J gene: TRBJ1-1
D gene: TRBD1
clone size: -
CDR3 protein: CASSLRRTGGSTEAFF
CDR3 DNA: TGTGCCAGCAGTCTACGTCGGACAGGGGGAAGCACTGAAGCTTTCTTT

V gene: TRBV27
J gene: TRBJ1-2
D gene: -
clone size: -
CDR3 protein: CASSLTAGKSIYGYTF
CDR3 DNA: TGTGCCAGCAGTTTAACGGCAGGGAAATCGATCTATGGCTACACCTTC

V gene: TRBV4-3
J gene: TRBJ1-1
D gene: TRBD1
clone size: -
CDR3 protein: CASSQEAGGTEAFF
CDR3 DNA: TGCGCCAGCAGCCAAGAGGCAGGGGGGACTGAAGCTTTCTTT

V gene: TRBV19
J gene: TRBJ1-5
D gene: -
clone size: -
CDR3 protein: CASSIYSTSNQPQHF
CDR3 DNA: TGTGCCAGTAGTATCTACAGCACCTCCAATCAGCCCCAGCATTTT

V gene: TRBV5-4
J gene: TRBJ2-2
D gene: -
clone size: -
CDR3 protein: CASSLAGAGGELFF
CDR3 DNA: TGTGCCAGCAGCTTGGCGGGAGCTGGCGGGGAGCTGTTTTTT

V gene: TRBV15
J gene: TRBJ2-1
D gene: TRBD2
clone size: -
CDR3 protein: CATSNLAGGTYNEQFF
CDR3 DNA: TGTGCCACCAGCAATCTAGCGGGAGGTACCTACAATGAGCAGTTCTTC

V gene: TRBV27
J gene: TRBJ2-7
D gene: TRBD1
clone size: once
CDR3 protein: CASRRERTGLNEQYF
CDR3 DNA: TGTGCCAGCCGAAGAGAACGGACAGGGTTGAACGAGCAGTACTTC

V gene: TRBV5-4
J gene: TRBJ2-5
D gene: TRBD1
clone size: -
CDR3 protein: CASSLPGDRAETQYF
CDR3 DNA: TGTGCCAGCAGCTTGCCCGGGGACAGAGCAGAGACCCAGTACTTC

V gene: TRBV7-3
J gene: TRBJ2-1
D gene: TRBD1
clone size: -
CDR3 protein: CASSLTRILGDRGKADEQFF
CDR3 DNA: TGTGCCAGCAGCTTAACCCGCATACTGGGGGACAGGGGGAAAGCTGATGAGCAGTTCTTC

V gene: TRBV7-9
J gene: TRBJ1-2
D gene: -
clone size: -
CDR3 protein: CASSLEPARDYGYTF
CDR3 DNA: TGTGCCAGCAGCTTAGAACCAGCCAGGGACTATGGCTACACCTTC

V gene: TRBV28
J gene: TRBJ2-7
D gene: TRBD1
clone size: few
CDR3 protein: CASREGQGFYEQYF
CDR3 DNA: TGTGCCAGCCGAGAGGGACAGGGTTTCTACGAGCAGTACTTC

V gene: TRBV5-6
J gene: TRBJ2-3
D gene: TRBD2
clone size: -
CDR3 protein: CASSLVLAGVGSTDTQYF
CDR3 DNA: TGTGCCAGCAGCTTGGTGCTAGCGGGAGTCGGCAGCACAGATACGCAGTATTTT

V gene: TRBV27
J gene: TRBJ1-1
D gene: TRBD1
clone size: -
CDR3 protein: CASSPSTGFAFF
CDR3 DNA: TGTGCCAGCAGTCCGTCGACAGGGTTTGCTTTCTTT

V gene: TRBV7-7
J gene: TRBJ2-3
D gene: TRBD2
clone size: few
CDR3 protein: CASSSGRSTDTQYF
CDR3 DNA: TGTGCTAGTTCTAGCGGGAGATCTACAGATACGCAGTATTTT

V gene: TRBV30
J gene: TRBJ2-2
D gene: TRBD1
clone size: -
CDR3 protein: CAFEGADGELFF
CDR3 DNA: TGTGCCTTTGAGGGGGCGGACGGGGAGCTGTTTTTT

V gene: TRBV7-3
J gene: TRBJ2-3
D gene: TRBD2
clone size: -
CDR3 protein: CASSEQGLAGGGGDTQYF
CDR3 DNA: TGTGCCAGCAGCGAACAGGGACTAGCGGGGGGCGGTGGAGATACGCAGTATTTT

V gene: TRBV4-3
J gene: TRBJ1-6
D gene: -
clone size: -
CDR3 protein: CASSQGLGAAGSFSPLHF
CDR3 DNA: TGCGCCAGCAGCCAGGGGCTAGGGGCCGCAGGCTCTTTTTCACCCCTCCACTTT

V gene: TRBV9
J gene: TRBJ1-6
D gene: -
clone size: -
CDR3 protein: CASSVSQGPSYNSPLHF
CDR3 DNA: TGTGCCAGCAGCGTGTCCCAGGGCCCTAGCTATAATTCACCCCTCCACTTT

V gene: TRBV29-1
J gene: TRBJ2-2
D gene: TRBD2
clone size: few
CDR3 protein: CSLRLAGGELFF
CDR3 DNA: TGCAGCTTAAGACTAGCGGGAGGGGAGCTGTTTTTT

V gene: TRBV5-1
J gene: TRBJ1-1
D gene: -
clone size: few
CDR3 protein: CASRNPSTGGRAFF
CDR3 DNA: TGCGCCAGCAGAAATCCCTCGACCGGGGGAAGAGCTTTCTTT

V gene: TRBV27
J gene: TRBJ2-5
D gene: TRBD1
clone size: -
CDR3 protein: CASSPKDRTHGAQYF
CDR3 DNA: TGTGCCAGCAGTCCCAAGGACAGGACCCACGGGGCCCAGTACTTC

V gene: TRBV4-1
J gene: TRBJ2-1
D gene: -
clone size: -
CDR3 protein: CASSQDPGSLYNEQFF
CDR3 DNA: TGCGCCAGCAGCCAAGATCCCGGGAGCCTCTACAATGAGCAGTTCTTC

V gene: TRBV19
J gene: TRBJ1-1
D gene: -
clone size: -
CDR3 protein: CASSTRRNTEAFF
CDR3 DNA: TGTGCCAGTAGTACCCGGAGGAACACTGAAGCTTTCTTT

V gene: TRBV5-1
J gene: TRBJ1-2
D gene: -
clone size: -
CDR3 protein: CASSLEQGYGYTF
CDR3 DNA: TGCGCCAGCAGCTTGGAGCAGGGGTATGGCTACACCTTC

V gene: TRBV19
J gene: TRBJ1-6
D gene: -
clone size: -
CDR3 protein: CASSPRWGDADSPLHF
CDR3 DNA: TGTGCCAGTAGTCCTCGGTGGGGGGACGCGGATTCACCCCTCCACTTT

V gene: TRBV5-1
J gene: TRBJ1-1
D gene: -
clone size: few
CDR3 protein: CASSYRVNTEAFF
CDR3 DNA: TGCGCCAGCAGCTACAGGGTGAACACTGAAGCTTTCTTT

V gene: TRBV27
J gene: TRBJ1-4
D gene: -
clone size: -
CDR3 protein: CASSPRVGGEKLFF
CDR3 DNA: TGTGCCAGCAGCCCTCGTGTCGGGGGTGAAAAACTGTTTTTT